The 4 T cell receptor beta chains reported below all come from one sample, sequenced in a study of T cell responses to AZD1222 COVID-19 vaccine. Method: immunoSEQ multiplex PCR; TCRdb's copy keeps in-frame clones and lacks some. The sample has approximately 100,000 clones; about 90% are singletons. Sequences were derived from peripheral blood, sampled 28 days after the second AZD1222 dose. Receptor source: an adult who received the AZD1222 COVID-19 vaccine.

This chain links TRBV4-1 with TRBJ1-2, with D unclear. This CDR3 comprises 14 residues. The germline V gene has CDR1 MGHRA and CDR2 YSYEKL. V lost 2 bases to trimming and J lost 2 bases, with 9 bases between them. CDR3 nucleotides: TGCGCCAGCAGCCAAATCGACACAAACTATGGCTACACCTTC. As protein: CASSQIDTNYGYTF.

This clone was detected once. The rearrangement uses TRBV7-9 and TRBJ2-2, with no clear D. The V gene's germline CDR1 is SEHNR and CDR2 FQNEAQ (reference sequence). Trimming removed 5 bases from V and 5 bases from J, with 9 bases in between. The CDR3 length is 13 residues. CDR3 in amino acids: CASSRPSTGELFF. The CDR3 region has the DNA TGTGCCAGCAGCCGGCCATCAACCGGGGAGCTGTTTTTT.

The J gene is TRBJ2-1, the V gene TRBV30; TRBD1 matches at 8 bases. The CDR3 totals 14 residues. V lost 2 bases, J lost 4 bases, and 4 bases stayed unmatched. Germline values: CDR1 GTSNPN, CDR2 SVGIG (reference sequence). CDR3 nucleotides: TGTGCCTGGAGTCCGGACAGGGATTACAATGAGCAGTTCTTC. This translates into CAWSPDRDYNEQFF.

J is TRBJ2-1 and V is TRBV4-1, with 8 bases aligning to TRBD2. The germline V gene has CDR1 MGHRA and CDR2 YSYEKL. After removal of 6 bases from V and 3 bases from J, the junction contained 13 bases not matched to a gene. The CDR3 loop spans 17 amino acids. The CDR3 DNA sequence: TGCGCCAGCAGGCCCGGGGGTTTGCGGGAGGACTACAATGAGCAGTTCTTC. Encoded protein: CASRPGGLREDYNEQFF.